This entry is about one T cell receptor (beta chain). What antigen it recognizes has not been identified. Base qualities are not recorded, but no much larger clone differs from it by a single base. The data derive from a study of beta chain features in type 1 diabetes (dated by TCRdb to about 2018). At the level of the whole study: Mean age, gender distribution, total cell number and subset yield were not different between patients and healthy donors. Whereas all 30 or so donors provided naive and central memory subsets, regulatory and stem cell-like memory subsets were isolated from just 8 patients and about eight healthy donors. A total of approximately 100,000,000 sorted cells were examined across all samples, and the number of cells per subset was strongly correlated with RNA yield. The study compared the TCRB repertoires of sorted circulating CD4+ T cell subsets in recently diagnosed type 1 diabetes patients with those in matched healthy donors. The paper as a whole reports these results and caveats: HLA sub-analyses involved small numbers of individuals, so any influence of HLA type on TCRB rearrangement remained unresolved. Patients with type 1 diabetes made fewer insertions and deleted more nucleotides at VDJ recombination sites, implying thymic rearrangement abnormalities. In all four CD4+ subsets, TCRB CDR3 length was moderately but significantly shorter in type 1 diabetes patients. Shorter templates might be favored by PCR, yet because patient and control samples were amplified and corrected together, any such skew would affect both groups equally. Naive, central memory and regulatory TCRB repertoires appeared more similar among patients than among healthy donors. Because cDNA was sequenced instead of genomic DNA, highly expressing activated cells could be over-represented, though the groups showed no difference in activation or CD3 levels.

V sheds 4 bases and J sheds 4 bases, leaving 10 bases between their ends. The CDR1 and CDR2 encoded by the germline V gene are MNHEY and SVGAGI. The CDR3 sequence holds 13 residues, the cysteine and phenylalanine included. Of the read, only the CDR3 DNA is kept; its 39 bases are in frame from base 1. Each donor gave one peripheral blood draw, averaging approximately 0.12 L, which was collected into heparinised tubes. Using a panel that included CD45RO, CCR7, CD25, CD127, CD95 and CD27, naive, central memory, regulatory and stem cell-like memory CD4+ T cells were sorted on a BD FACSAria II. All sorted populations exceeded 95% purity. PBMCs were isolated immediately by Lymphoprep density gradient centrifugation and stained directly without culture. So that batch effects would be minimized, each experiment stained and sorted samples in pairs, pairing one healthy donor with one patient. The entire isolated RNA was reverse transcribed using the High Capacity cDNA Reverse Transcription Kit, and thus expressed TCRB transcripts were sequenced. Deep immunoSEQ sequencing was performed on naive, central memory and regulatory T cell samples, with an average of about 3.57 million total reads per sample. Sorted cells were lysed in RLT buffer and RNA was extracted with DNase-treated RNeasy Micro or Mini kits, depending on cell number. Each cell subset was processed separately to prevent cross-contamination, with patient and healthy donor samples processed together. The immunoSEQ multiplex PCR was used to amplify TCRB sequences from cDNA, yielding 87-bp fragments that span the CDR3 region. Sequencing of the amplicons was performed on the Illumina HiSeq platform. Regarding the original processing steps: PCR bias was computationally corrected using synthetic template baselines, reads within Hamming distance 2 were collapsed, and singletons that could not be merged were discarded. Reads were aligned to IMGT to assign V, D and J genes, CDR3 length, and insertions or deletions at six rearrangement sites. Within each subset, clonotype counts were normalized to sorted cell number, and only after that were true diversity and Gini coefficients computed with the tcR R package. Repertoire sharing was quantified using the overlap coefficient calculated on TCRB nucleotide sequences. Held by TCRdb, this immuneACCESS table contains in-frame sequences only and omits some clones. Under half of the omission traces to an unresolved V gene where checked; the cause of the rest is unknown. The V and J calls and clone size are taken from that table; D and trimming were inferred from the DNA. The sample table contains around 25,000 clones; only one count was recorded for about two thirds of them. About 3.9% of the sample rests with the top ten.

This TCR was recovered from a man younger than 30 with type 1 diabetes. Sequencing used Tregs from blood. What the cell subset or site label conveys for this sample: regulatory CD4+ T cells. The chain is made from TRBV6-5 and TRBJ1-2; there is no confident call for the D gene. The CDR3 sequence is CASSSAEVYGYTF. The DNA sequence is as follows: TGTGCCAGCAGTTCGGCGGAGGTCTATGGCTACACCTTC.